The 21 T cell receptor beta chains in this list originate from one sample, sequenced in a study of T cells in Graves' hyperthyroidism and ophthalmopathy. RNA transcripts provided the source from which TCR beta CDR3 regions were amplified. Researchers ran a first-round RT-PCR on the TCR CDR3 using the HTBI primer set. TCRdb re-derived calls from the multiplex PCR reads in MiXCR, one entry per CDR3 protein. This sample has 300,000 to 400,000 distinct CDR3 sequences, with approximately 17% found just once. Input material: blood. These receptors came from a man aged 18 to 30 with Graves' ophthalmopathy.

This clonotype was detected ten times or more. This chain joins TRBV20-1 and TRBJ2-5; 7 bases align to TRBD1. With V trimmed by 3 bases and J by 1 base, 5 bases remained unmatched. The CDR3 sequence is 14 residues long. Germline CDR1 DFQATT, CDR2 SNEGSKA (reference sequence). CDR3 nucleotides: TGCAGTGCTAGTTCCCGGGACAGCCAAGAGACCCAGTACTTC. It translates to CSASSRDSQETQYF.

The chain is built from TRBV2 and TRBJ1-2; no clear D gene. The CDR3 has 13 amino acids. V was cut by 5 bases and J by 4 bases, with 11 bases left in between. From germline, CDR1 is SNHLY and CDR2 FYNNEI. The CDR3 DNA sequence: TGTGCCAGCAGTACCGGACGGACCTATGGCTACACCTTC. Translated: CASSTGRTYGYTF.

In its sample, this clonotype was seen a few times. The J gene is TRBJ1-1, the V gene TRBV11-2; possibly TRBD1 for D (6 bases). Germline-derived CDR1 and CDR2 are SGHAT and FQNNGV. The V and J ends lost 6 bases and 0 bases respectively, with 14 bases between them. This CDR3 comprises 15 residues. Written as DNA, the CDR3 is TGTGCCAGCAGGAAGGGGGATGGGGTGAACACTGAAGCTTTCTTT. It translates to CASRKGDGVNTEAFF. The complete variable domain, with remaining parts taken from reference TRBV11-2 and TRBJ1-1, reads EAGVAQSPRYKIIEKRQSVAFWCNPISGHATLYWYQQILGQGPKLLIQFQNNGVVDDSQLPKDRFSAERLKGVDSTLKIQPAKLEDSAVYLCASRKGDGVNTEAFFGQGTRLTVV.

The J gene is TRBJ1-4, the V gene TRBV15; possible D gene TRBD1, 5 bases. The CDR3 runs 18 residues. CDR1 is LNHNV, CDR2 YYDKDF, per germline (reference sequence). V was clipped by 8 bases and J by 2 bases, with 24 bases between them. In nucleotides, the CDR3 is TGTGCCACCTCTAGCCCGGTCGGTTTGGGGGGGACTAATGAAAAACTGTTTTTT. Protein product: CATSSPVGLGGTNEKLFF.

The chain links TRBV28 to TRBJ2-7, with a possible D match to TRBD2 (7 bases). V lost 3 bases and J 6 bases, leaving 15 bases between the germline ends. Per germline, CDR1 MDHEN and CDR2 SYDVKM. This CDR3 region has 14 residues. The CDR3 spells CASSFRRGRVEQYF. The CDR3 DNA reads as TGTGCCAGCAGTTTTAGAAGGGGGAGGGTCGAGCAGTACTTC.

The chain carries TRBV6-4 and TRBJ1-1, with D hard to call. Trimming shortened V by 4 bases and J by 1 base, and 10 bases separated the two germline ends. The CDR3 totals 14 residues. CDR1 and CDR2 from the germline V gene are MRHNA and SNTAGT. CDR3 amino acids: CASSVSAQNTEAFF. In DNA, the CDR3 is TGTGCCAGCAGTGTCAGTGCCCAGAACACTGAAGCTTTCTTT.

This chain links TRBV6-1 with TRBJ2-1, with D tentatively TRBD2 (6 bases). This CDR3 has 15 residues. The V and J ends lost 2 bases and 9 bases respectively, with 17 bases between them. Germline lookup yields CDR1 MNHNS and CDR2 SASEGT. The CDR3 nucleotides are TGTGCCAGCAGTGAAAGCGCGGGAACTTGGGGTGAGCAGTTCTTC. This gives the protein CASSESAGTWGEQFF.

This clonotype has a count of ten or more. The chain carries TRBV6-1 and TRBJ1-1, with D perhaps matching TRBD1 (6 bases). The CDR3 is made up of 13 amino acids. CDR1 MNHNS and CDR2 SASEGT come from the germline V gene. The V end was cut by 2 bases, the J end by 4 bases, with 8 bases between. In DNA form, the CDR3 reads TGTGCCAGCAGTGAAAGAGGGGGCACTGAAGCTTTCTTT. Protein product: CASSERGGTEAFF.

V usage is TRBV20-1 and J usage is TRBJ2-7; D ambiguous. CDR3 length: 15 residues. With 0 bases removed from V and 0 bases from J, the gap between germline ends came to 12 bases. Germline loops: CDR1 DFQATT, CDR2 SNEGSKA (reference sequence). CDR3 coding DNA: TGCAGTGCTAGAGACTGGGGAAAGGACTCCTACGAGCAGTACTTC. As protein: CSARDWGKDSYEQYF.

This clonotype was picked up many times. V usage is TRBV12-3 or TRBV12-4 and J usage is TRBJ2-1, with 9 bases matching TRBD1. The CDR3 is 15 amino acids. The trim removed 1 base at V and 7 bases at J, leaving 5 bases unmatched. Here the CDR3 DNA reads TGTGCCAGCAGTTTAGGGACAGGGGCTCAAAATGAGCAGTTCTTC. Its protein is CASSLGTGAQNEQFF.

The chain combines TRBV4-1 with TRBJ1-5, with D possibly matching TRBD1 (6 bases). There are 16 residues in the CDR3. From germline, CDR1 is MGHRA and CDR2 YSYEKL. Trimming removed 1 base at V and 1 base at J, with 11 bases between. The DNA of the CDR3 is TGCGCCAGCAGCCAAGTCCGGGGGGCGAGCAATCAGCCCCAGCATTTT. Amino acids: CASSQVRGASNQPQHF.

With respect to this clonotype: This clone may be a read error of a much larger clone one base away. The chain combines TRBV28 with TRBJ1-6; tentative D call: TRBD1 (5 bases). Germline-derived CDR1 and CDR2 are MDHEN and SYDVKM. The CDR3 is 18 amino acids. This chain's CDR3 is CASSLFSQGVVDNSPLNF. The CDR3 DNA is TGTGCCAGCAGTCTTTTCTCCCAAGGGGTAGTCGATAATTCACCCCTCAACTTT. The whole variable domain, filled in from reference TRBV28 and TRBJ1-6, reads DVKVTQSSRYLVKRTGEKVFLECVQDMDHENMFWYRQDPGLGLRLIYFSYDVKMKEKGDIPEGYSVSREKKERFSLILESASTNQTSMYLCASSLFSQGVVDNSPLNFGNGTRLTVT.

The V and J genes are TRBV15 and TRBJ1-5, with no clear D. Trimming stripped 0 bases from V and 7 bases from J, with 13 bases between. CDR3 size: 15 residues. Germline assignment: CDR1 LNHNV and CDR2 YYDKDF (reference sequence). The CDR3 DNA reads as TGTGCCACCAGCAGAGAGAACGAGGCCCACCAGCCCCAGCATTTT. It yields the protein CATSRENEAHQPQHF. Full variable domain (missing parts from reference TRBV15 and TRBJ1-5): DAMVIQNPRYQVTQFGKPVTLSCSQTLNHNVMYWYQQKSSQAPKLLFHYYDKDFNNEADTPDNFQSRRPNTSFCFLDIRSPGLGDTAMYLCATSRENEAHQPQHFGDGTRLSIL.

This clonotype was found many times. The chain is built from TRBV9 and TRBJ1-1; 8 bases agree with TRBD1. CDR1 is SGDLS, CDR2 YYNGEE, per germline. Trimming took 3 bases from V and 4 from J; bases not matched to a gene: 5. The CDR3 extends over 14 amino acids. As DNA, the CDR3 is TGTGCCAGCAGCGCAGGGGGCTCGGGCACTGAAGCTTTCTTT. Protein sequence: CASSAGGSGTEAFF. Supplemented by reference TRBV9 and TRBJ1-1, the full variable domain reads DSGVTQTPKHLITATGQRVTLRCSPRSGDLSVYWYQQSLDQGLQFLIQYYNGEERAKGNILERFSAQQFPDLHSELNLSSLELGDSALYFCASSAGGSGTEAFFGQGTRLTVV.

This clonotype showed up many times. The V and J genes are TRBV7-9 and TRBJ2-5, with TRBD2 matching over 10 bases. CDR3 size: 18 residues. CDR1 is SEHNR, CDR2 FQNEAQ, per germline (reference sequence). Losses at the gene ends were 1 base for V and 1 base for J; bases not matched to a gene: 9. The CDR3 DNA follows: TGTGCCAGCAGCTTAGAAGGAGTAAGGACTAGCGGCCAAGAGACCCAGTACTTC. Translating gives CASSLEGVRTSGQETQYF.

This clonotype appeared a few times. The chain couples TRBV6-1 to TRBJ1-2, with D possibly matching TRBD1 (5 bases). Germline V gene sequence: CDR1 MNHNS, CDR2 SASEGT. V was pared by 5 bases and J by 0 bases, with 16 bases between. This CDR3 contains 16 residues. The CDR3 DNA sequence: TGTGCCAGCAGTAAGGGGAGGGAGGGATCTAACTATGGCTACACCTTC. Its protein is CASSKGREGSNYGYTF.

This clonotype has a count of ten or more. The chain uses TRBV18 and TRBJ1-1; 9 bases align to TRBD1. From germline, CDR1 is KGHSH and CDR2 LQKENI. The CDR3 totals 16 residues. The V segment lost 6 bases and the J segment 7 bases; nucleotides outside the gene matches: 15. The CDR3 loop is CASSQNLGTGRNEAFF. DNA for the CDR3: TGTGCCAGCTCTCAAAACTTGGGGACAGGGAGGAATGAAGCTTTCTTT.

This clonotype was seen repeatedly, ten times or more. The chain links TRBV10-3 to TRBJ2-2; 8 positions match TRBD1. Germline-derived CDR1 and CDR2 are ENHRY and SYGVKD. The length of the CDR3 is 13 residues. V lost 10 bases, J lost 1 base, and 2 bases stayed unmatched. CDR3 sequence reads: CATGTGNTGELFF. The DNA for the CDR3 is TGTGCCACCGGGACAGGGAACACCGGGGAGCTGTTTTTT.

The CDR3 here is CASSLAGGGGTYEQYF. CDR3 nucleotides: TGTGCCAGCAGTTTAGCCGGGGGAGGGGGAACCTACGAGCAGTACTTC. This chain joins TRBV12-3 or TRBV12-4 and TRBJ2-7, with D perhaps matching TRBD2 (7 bases). Trimming cost V 0 bases and J 2 bases, with 14 bases left between them. The CDR3 extends over 16 amino acids.

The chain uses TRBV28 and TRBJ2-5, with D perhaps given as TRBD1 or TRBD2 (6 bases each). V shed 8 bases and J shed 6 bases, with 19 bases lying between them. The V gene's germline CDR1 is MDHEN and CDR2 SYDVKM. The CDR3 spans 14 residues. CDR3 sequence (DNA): TGTGCCAGCGGGGGGCTTGGGGTCCAGAAGACCCAGTACTTC. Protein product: CASGGLGVQKTQYF. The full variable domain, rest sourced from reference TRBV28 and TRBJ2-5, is DVKVTQSSRYLVKRTGEKVFLECVQDMDHENMFWYRQDPGLGLRLIYFSYDVKMKEKGDIPEGYSVSREKKERFSLILESASTNQTSMYLCASGGLGVQKTQYFGPGTRLLVL.

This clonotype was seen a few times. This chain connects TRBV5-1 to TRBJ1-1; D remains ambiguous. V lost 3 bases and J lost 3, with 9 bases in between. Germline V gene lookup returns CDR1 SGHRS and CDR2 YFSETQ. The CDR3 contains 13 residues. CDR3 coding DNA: TGCGCCAGCAGCTACTCCCCGGACACTGAAGCTTTCTTT. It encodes CASSYSPDTEAFF. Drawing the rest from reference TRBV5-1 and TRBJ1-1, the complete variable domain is KAGVTQTPRYLIKTRGQQVTLSCSPISGHRSVSWYQQTPGQGLQFLFEYFSETQRNKGNFPGRFSGRQFSNSRSEMNVSTLELGDSALYLCASSYSPDTEAFFGQGTRLTVV.